These 23 T cell receptor beta chains were all obtained from the same sample, sequenced in a study of blood T cell repertoires in COVID-19. Using immunoSEQ multiplex PCR, the repertoire was profiled, and TCRdb retains in-frame clones only, with some absent. The sample includes around 94,000 clones, about 88% of them seen just once. Sequenced input: peripheral blood. The receptors here all came from a man between 45 and 60 years old with active or convalescent COVID-19.

The chain links TRBV7-2 to TRBJ1-4, with D perhaps TRBD1 (6 bases). V gave up 5 bases and J gave up 3 bases, with 10 bases separating them. The CDR3 spans 14 residues. The germline gives CDR1 SGHTA, CDR2 FQGNSA. In DNA, the CDR3 is TGTGCCAGCAGCCTTGAGGGGGCTAATGAAAAACTGTTTTTT. It translates to CASSLEGANEKLFF.

This clone turned up a few times. The chain employs TRBV6-5 and TRBJ2-1; perhaps TRBD2 as D (5 bases). Trimming removed 2 bases at V and 0 bases at J, with 8 bases between. Germline lookup yields CDR1 MNHEY and CDR2 SVGAGI. This CDR3 contains 15 residues. CDR3 region: CASSYDRGSYNEQFF. The CDR3 nucleotides are TGTGCCAGCAGTTACGACCGGGGCTCCTACAATGAGCAGTTCTTC.

The V gene is TRBV30, the J gene TRBJ1-6; a possible D gene is TRBD1 (5 bases). V dropped 5 bases and J dropped 2 bases, with 13 bases sitting between them. Germline V lookup: CDR1 GTSNPN, CDR2 SVGIG (reference sequence). This CDR3 contains 15 residues. The CDR3 here is CAWLREGTYNSPLHF. The CDR3 DNA is TGTGCCTGGCTCAGGGAAGGAACCTATAATTCACCCCTCCACTTT.

The chain employs TRBV5-1 and TRBJ2-1; the D gene is possibly TRBD2 (7 bases). This CDR3 has 15 residues. Between the trimmed V and J ends, which lost 4 bases and 6 bases, there was a span of 17 bases. The germline CDR1 and CDR2 sequences are SGHRS and YFSETQ. The CDR3 DNA reads TGCGCCAGCAGCCCCTATCGGGGGGCCGTCAATGAGCAGTTCTTC. It yields the protein CASSPYRGAVNEQFF.

This clone was recorded only once. J is TRBJ1-2 and V is TRBV6-5, with TRBD1 matching 8 bases. J gave up 4 bases and V 2 bases, and 6 bases lay outside the gene matches. CDR1 MNHEY and CDR2 SVGAGI come from the germline V gene. There are 15 residues in the CDR3. CDR3 DNA sequence: TGTGCCAGCAGTTACGGTACAGGGGGAGGCTATGGCTACACCTTC. This gives the protein CASSYGTGGGYGYTF.

This chain joins TRBV15 and TRBJ1-5; 12 nucleotides agree with TRBD1. Germline CDR1 and CDR2: LNHNV and YYDKDF (reference sequence). With 2 bases clipped from V and 0 bases from J, the junction kept 11 bases outside the gene matches. The CDR3 totals 20 residues. The CDR3: CATSRFGTGGAEGSNQPQHF. The CDR3 nucleotides are TGTGCCACCAGCAGATTTGGGACAGGGGGCGCGGAAGGTAGCAATCAGCCCCAGCATTTT.

The chain carries TRBV3-1 (or the pseudogene TRBV3-2) and TRBJ2-1, with no clear D. V was cut by 0 bases and J by 10 bases, with 16 bases left in between. The CDR3 consists of 15 residues. Germline assignment: CDR1 LGHDT and CDR2 YNNKEL (reference sequence). CDR3 DNA: TGTGCCAGCAGCCAAGATCGATCTACAACCAGGGAGCAGTTCTTC. As protein: CASSQDRSTTREQFF.

This sequence joins TRBV7-9 and TRBJ1-1, with 7 nucleotides matching TRBD1. With V trimmed by 5 bases and J by 11 bases, 5 bases remained unmatched. CDR1 and CDR2 (germline): SEHNR, FQNEAQ (reference sequence). There are 11 residues in the CDR3. The chain's CDR3 is CASSPGTAAFF. For the CDR3, the DNA is TGTGCCAGCAGCCCCGGGACAGCGGCTTTCTTT.

J is TRBJ2-5 and V is TRBV7-2; 10 bases are a match to TRBD2. J lost 1 base, V lost 2 bases, and 7 bases had no gene match. The CDR3 has 17 amino acids. Germline-derived CDR1 and CDR2 are SGHTA and FQGNSA. The CDR3 sequence is CASSLWGIAGGQETQYF. The CDR3 DNA sequence: TGTGCCAGCAGCTTATGGGGCATAGCGGGGGGCCAAGAGACCCAGTACTTC. The full variable domain, with the rest looked up from reference TRBV7-2 and TRBJ2-5, is GAGVSQSPSNKVTEKGKDVELRCDPISGHTALYWYRQSLGQGLEFLIYFQGNSAPDKSGLPSDRFSAERTGGSVSTLTIQRTQQEDSAVYLCASSLWGIAGGQETQYFGPGTRLLVL.

The genes are TRBV7-2 and TRBJ2-4, with D possibly TRBD1 on 6 matching bases. V dropped 5 bases and J dropped 1 base, with 15 bases sitting between them. The CDR3 extends over 16 amino acids. Germline CDR1 SGHTA, CDR2 FQGNSA. Here the CDR3 DNA reads TGTGCCAGCAGCACGACAGGAGGCCTGGCCAAAAACATTCAGTACTTC. Its translation: CASSTTGGLAKNIQYF.

Here the CDR3 reads CSVGTGTGNQPQHF. In DNA form, the CDR3 reads TGCAGCGTTGGAACCGGGACAGGCAATCAGCCCCAGCATTTT. The gene calls are TRBV29-1 and TRBJ1-5; 7 bases agree with TRBD1. With V trimmed by 4 bases and J by 2 bases, 5 bases remained unmatched. The length of the CDR3 is 14 residues. Germline CDR1 and CDR2: SQVTM and ANQGSEA.

The chain uses TRBV10-3 and TRBJ2-5, with D possibly matching TRBD1 (5 bases). V was clipped by 2 bases and J by 5 bases, with 15 bases between them. This CDR3 spans 15 amino acids. Germline CDR1 ENHRY, CDR2 SYGVKD. The CDR3: CAISERNQGRETQYF. CDR3 coding DNA: TGTGCCATCAGTGAGAGAAACCAGGGTAGGGAGACCCAGTACTTC.

The rearrangement joins TRBV5-1 to TRBJ2-2; the D is unclear. The CDR3 consists of 15 residues. V gave up 0 bases and J gave up 5 bases, with 11 bases separating them. CDR1 SGHRS and CDR2 YFSETQ come from the germline V gene. This CDR3 reads CASSLGSQKTGELFF. CDR3 nucleotide sequence: TGCGCCAGCAGCTTGGGGTCACAGAAAACCGGGGAGCTGTTTTTT.

V is TRBV28 and J is TRBJ2-2; D possibly corresponds to TRBD1 (6 bases). Between the trimmed V and J ends, which lost 5 bases and 1 base, there was a span of 11 bases. Germline CDR1 MDHEN, CDR2 SYDVKM. This CDR3 comprises 15 residues. The CDR3 DNA is TGTGCCAGCAGTCTCGGGACATGGAACACCGGGGAGCTGTTTTTT. Translating gives CASSLGTWNTGELFF.

The rearrangement joins TRBV11-2 to TRBJ1-6; TRBD1 might be the D (5 bases). Trimming left V 0 bases short and J 6 bases short, with 6 bases between. This CDR3 is built from 14 residues. Germline V gives CDR1 SGHAT, CDR2 FQNNGV. CDR3: CASSLDRVNSPLHF. In nucleotides, the CDR3 is TGTGCCAGCAGCTTAGACAGGGTTAATTCACCCCTCCACTTT.

The genes are TRBV28 and TRBJ1-1; 9 bases align to TRBD1. Germline assignment: CDR1 MDHEN and CDR2 SYDVKM. CDR3 length: 17 residues. V shed 8 bases and J 5 bases; nucleotides not matched to a gene: 18. CDR3 nucleotide sequence: TGTGCCAGCGTTACGGGGAGGATATGGACAGGGGAGACTGAAGCTTTCTTT. It codes for CASVTGRIWTGETEAFF.

The chain has TRBV3-1 (or the pseudogene TRBV3-2) and TRBJ2-3; weak D call: TRBD2 (6 bases). Germline assignment: CDR1 LGHDT and CDR2 YNNKEL (reference sequence). The germline V and J ends were trimmed by 0 bases and 6 bases, with 10 bases remaining between them. The CDR3 has 14 amino acids. CDR3 sequence (DNA): TGTGCCAGCAGCCAAGATGACGGAGGGGATACGCAGTATTTT. The encoded protein is CASSQDDGGDTQYF.

The chain links TRBV7-6 to TRBJ2-2; 8 bases map to TRBD1. Germline V gene sequence: CDR1 SGHVS, CDR2 FNYEAQ. The CDR3 has 16 amino acids. V lost 5 bases and J lost 3; bases outside the gene matches: 8. The CDR3 is CASSKWTGWDTGELFF. The CDR3 DNA sequence: TGTGCCAGCAGCAAATGGACAGGGTGGGACACCGGGGAGCTGTTTTTT.

This clone was observed many times. The chain recombines TRBV19 with TRBJ1-5, with TRBD1 identical over 7 bases. J gave up 6 bases and V 3 bases, and 5 bases lay outside the gene matches. Per germline, CDR1 LNHDA and CDR2 SQIVND (reference sequence). This CDR3 comprises 14 residues. This CDR3 reads CASSIGAGGQPQHF. CDR3 DNA sequence: TGTGCCAGTAGTATCGGGGCAGGGGGTCAGCCCCAGCATTTT.

The chain carries TRBV9 and TRBJ2-2, with 11 bases identical to TRBD2. CDR1 and CDR2 from the germline V gene are SGDLS and YYNGEE. The length of the CDR3 is 16 residues. V dropped 0 bases and J dropped 5; count of bases not matched to a gene: 3. The DNA of the CDR3 is TGTGCCAGCAGCGTAGATATAGCGGGGGGGACCGGGGAGCTGTTTTTT. It is translated as CASSVDIAGGTGELFF.

The chain links TRBV19 to TRBJ2-2; D may be TRBD1 (6 bases). The CDR3 length is 15 residues. CDR1 and CDR2 from the germline V gene are LNHDA and SQIVND (reference sequence). Trimming shortened V by 3 bases and J by 6 bases, and 14 bases separated the two germline ends. The chain's CDR3 is CASSIDQWGPGELFF. The CDR3 DNA sequence: TGTGCCAGTAGTATCGATCAGTGGGGGCCCGGGGAGCTGTTTTTT.

J is TRBJ2-1 and V is TRBV6-2 or TRBV6-3, with TRBD1 matching over 7 bases. This CDR3 is built from 15 residues. V shed 6 bases and J 2 bases; nucleotides not matched to a gene: 7. Per germline, CDR1 MNHEY and CDR2 SVGEGT. The chain's CDR3 is CASSLDRVAYNEQFF. As DNA, the CDR3 is TGTGCCAGCAGCCTCGACAGGGTGGCCTACAATGAGCAGTTCTTC.

This sequence joins TRBV7-6 and TRBJ1-3; D is unresolved. The CDR3 length is 13 residues. The V gene lost 5 bases and the J gene lost 2 bases, with 7 bases spanning the gap. Germline-derived CDR1 and CDR2 are SGHVS and FNYEAQ. The CDR3 sequence: CASSEEAGNTIYF. In DNA form, the CDR3 reads TGTGCCAGCAGCGAGGAGGCTGGAAACACCATATATTTT. Variable domain in full (rest from reference TRBV7-6 and TRBJ1-3): GAGVSQSPRYKVTKRGQDVALRCDPISGHVSLYWYRQALGQGPEFLTYFNYEAQQDKSGLPNDRFSAERPEGSISTLTIQRTEQRDSAMYRCASSEEAGNTIYFGEGSWLTVV.